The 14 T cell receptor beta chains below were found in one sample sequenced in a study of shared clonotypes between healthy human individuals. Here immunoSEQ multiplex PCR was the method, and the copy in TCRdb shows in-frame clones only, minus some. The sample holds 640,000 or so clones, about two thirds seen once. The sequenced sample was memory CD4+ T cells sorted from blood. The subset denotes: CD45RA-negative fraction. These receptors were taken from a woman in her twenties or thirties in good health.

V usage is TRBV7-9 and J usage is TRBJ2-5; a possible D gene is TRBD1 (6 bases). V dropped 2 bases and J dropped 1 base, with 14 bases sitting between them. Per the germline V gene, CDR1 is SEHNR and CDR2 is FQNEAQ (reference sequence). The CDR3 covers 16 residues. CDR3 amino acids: CASSLIIGQIQETQYF. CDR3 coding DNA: TGTGCCAGCAGCTTAATCATCGGACAGATCCAAGAGACCCAGTACTTC.

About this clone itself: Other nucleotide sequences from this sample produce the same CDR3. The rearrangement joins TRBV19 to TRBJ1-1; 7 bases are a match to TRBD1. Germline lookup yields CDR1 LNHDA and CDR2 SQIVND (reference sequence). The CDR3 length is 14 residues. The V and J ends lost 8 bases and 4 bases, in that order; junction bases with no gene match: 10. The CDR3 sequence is CASSTGRGGTEAFF. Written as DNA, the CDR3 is TGTGCCAGTTCGACAGGGCGAGGGGGCACTGAAGCTTTCTTT.

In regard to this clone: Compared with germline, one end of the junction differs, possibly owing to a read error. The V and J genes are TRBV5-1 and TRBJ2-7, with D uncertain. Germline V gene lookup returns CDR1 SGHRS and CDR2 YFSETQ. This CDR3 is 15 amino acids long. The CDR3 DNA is TGCGCCAGCAGCGCGACTGGGGATGTGTCCTACGAGCAGTATTTC. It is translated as CASSATGDVSYEQYF.

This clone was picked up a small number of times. The CDR3, as DNA: TGTGCCAGCAGCTTAGGCTACAGGAGAATGAACACTGAAGCTTTCTTT. It codes for CASSLGYRRMNTEAFF. The chain has TRBV11-2 and TRBJ1-1; perhaps TRBD1 as D (5 bases). Between the trimmed V and J ends, which lost 1 base and 0 bases, there was a span of 12 bases. CDR1 SGHAT and CDR2 FQNNGV come from the germline V gene. The CDR3 covers 16 residues.

CDR3 loop: CASGRGEGTEAFF. The CDR3 DNA reads as TGTGCCAGCGGCCGGGGGGAAGGAACTGAAGCTTTCTTT. V is TRBV6-6 and J is TRBJ1-1, with a weak D call TRBD1 (5 bases). The V gene's germline CDR1 is MNHNY and CDR2 SVGAGI (reference sequence). Trimming stripped 8 bases from V and 5 bases from J, with 15 bases between. This CDR3 has 13 amino acids.

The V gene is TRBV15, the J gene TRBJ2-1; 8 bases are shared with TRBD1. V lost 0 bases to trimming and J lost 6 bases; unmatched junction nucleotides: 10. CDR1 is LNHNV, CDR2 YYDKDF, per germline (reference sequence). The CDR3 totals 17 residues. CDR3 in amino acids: CATSRERLGTGINEQFF. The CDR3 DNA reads TGTGCCACCAGCAGAGAGAGATTGGGGACAGGAATCAATGAGCAGTTCTTC.

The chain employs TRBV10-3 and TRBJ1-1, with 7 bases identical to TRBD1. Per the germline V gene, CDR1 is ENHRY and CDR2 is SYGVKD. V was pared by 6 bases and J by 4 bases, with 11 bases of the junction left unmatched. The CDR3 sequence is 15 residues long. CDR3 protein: CAIRSQTGHSTEAFF. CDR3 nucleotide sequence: TGTGCCATCAGATCCCAGACAGGGCACAGCACTGAAGCTTTCTTT.

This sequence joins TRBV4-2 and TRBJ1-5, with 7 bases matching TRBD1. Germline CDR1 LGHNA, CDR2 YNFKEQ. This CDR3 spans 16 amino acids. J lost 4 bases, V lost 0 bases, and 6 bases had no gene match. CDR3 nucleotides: TGTGCCAGCAGCCAAGATTCGCAGGGGGTGAATCAGCCCCAGCATTTT. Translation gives CASSQDSQGVNQPQHF.

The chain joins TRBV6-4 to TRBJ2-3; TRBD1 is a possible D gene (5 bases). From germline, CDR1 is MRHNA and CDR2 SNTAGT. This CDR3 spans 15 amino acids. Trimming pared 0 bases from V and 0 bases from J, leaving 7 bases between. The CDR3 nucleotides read TGTGCCAGCAGTGACTCGGCAGGGAGCACAGATACGCAGTATTTT. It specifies CASSDSAGSTDTQYF.

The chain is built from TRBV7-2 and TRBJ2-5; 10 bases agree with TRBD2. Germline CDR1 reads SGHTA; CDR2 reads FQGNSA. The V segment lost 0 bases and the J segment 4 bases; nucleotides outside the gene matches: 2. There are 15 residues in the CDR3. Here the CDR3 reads CASSLARTSGETQYF. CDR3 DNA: TGTGCCAGCAGCTTAGCGCGGACTAGCGGAGAGACCCAGTACTTC.

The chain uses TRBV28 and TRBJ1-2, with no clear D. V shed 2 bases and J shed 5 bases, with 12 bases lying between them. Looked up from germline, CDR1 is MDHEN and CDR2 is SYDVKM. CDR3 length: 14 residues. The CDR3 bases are TGTGCCAGCAGTTTAGGAGCATCATCATATGGCTACACCTTC. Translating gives CASSLGASSYGYTF.

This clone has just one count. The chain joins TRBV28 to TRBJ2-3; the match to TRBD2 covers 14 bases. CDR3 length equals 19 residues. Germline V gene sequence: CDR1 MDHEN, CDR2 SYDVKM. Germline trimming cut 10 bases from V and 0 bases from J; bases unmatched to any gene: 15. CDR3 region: CATLGGLAGGDLSTDTQYF. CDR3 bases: TGTGCCACCCTTGGAGGACTAGCGGGAGGCGATCTAAGCACAGATACGCAGTATTTT.

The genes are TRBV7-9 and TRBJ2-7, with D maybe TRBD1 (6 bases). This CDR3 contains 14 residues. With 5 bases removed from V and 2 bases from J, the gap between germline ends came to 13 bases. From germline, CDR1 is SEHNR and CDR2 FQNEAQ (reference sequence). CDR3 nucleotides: TGTGCCAGCAGCCCAGGACAGTTTACCTACGAGCAGTACTTC. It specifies CASSPGQFTYEQYF. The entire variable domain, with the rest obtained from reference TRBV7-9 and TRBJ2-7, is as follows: DTGVSQNPRHKITKRGQNVTFRCDPISEHNRLYWYRQTLGQGPEFLTYFQNEAQLEKSRLLSDRFSAERPKGSFSTLEIQRTEQGDSAMYLCASSPGQFTYEQYFGPGTRLTVT.

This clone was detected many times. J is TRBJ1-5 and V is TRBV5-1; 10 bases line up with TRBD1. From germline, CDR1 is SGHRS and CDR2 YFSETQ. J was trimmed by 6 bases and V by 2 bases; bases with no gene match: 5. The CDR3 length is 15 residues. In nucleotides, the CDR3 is TGCGCCAGCAGCTTAGGGACAGGGGATCCTCAGCCCCAGCATTTT. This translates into CASSLGTGDPQPQHF.